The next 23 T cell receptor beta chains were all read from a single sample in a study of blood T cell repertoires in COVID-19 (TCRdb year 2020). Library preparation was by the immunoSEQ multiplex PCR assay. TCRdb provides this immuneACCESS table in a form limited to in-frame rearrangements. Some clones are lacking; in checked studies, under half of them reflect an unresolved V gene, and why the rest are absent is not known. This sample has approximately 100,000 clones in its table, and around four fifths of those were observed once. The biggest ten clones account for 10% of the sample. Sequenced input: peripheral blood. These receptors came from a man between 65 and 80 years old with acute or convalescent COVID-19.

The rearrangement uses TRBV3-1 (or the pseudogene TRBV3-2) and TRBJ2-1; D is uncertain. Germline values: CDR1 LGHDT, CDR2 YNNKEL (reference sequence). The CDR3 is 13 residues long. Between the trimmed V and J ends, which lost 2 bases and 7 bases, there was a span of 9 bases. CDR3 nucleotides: TGTGCCAGCAGCCAAACATGGGCGAATGAGCAGTTCTTC. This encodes CASSQTWANEQFF.

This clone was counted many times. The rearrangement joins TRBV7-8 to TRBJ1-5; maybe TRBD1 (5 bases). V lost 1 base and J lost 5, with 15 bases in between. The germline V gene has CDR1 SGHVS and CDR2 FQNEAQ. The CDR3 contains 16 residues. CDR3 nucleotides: TGTGCCAGCAGCTTAGGTCGGACAAACCCCCATCAGCCCCAGCATTTT. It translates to CASSLGRTNPHQPQHF.

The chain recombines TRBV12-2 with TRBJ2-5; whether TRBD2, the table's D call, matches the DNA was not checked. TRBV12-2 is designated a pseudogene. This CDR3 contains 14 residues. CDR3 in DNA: TGTGCAAGTCGCTTAGGGGGGGACCAAGAGACCCAGTACTTC. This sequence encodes CASRLGGDQETQYF.

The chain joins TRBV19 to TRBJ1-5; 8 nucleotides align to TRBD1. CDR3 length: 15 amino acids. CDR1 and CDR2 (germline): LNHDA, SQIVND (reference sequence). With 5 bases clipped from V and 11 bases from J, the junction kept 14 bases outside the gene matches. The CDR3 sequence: CASSSGQGNHPAQHF. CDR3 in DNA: TGTGCCAGTAGTTCTGGACAGGGCAATCATCCAGCCCAGCATTTT.

Written as DNA, the CDR3 is TGTGCCAGCAGCCCCAGCGGTTTTACCGGGGAGCTGTTTTTT. Amino acid sequence: CASSPSGFTGELFF. V is TRBV11-3 and J is TRBJ2-2; possibly TRBD2 for D (5 bases). CDR3 size: 14 residues. V was clipped by 5 bases and J by 5 bases, with 12 bases between them. CDR1 is SGHNT and CDR2 is YENEEA in the germline V gene.

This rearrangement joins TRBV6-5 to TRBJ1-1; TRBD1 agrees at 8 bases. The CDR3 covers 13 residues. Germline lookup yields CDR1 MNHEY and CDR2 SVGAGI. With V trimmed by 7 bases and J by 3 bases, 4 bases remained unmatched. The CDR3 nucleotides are TGTGCCAGCAAGATACAGGGGGACACTGAAGCTTTCTTT. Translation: CASKIQGDTEAFF.

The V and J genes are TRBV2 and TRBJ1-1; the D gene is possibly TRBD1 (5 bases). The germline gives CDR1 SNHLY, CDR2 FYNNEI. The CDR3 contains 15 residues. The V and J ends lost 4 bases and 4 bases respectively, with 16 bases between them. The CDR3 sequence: CASSARAPAGTEAFF. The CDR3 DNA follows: TGTGCCAGCAGTGCCAGGGCCCCAGCGGGCACTGAAGCTTTCTTT.

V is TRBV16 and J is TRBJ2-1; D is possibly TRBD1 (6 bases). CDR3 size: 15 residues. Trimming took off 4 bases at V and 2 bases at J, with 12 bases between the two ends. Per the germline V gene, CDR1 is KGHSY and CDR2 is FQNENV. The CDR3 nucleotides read TGTGCCAGCAGCCCCTACAGGGCCCCCTACAATGAGCAGTTCTTC. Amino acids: CASSPYRAPYNEQFF.

This CDR3 is CASSLNKALAKNIQYF. CDR3 nucleotides: TGTGCCAGCAGCTTAAATAAAGCTCTAGCCAAAAACATTCAGTACTTC. The chain couples TRBV11-2 to TRBJ2-4; D ambiguous. This CDR3 is 16 amino acids long. V shed 2 bases and J shed 0 bases, with 11 bases lying between them. Germline lookup yields CDR1 SGHAT and CDR2 FQNNGV.

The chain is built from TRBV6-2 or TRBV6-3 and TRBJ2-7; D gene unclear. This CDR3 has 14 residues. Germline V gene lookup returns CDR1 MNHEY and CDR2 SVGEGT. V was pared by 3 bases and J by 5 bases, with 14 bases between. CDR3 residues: CASSYTRGVDEQYF. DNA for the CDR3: TGTGCCAGCAGTTATACCCGCGGAGTGGACGAGCAGTACTTC.

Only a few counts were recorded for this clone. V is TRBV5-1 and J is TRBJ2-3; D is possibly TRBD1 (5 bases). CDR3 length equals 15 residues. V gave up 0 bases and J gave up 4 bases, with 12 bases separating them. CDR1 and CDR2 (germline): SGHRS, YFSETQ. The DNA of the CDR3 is TGCGCCAGCAGCTTGGAAGGGCAGGGATCAGATACGCAGTATTTT. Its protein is CASSLEGQGSDTQYF. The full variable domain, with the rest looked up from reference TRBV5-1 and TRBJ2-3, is KAGVTQTPRYLIKTRGQQVTLSCSPISGHRSVSWYQQTPGQGLQFLFEYFSETQRNKGNFPGRFSGRQFSNSRSEMNVSTLELGDSALYLCASSLEGQGSDTQYFGPGTRLTVL.

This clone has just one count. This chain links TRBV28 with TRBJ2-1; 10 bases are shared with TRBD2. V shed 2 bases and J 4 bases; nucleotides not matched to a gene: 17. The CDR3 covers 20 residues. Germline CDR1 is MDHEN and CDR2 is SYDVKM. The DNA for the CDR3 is TGTGCCAGCAGTTTACCCGGGTCTCGACTAGCGGGTACAAAATACAATGAGCAGTTCTTC. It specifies CASSLPGSRLAGTKYNEQFF.

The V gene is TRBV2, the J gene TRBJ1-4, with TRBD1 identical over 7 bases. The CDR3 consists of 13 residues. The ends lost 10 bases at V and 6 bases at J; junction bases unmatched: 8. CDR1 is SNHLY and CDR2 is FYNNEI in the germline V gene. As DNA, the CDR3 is TGTGCCATCGACAGGGTCTCCGATGAAAAACTGTTTTTT. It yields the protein CAIDRVSDEKLFF.

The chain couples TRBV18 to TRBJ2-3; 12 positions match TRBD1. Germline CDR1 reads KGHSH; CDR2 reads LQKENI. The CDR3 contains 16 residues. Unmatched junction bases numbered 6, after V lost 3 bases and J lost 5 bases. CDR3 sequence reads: CASSPRGDRGRDTQYF. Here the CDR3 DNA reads TGTGCCAGCTCACCTCGGGGGGACAGGGGGCGAGATACGCAGTATTTT. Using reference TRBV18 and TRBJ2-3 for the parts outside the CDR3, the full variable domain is NAGVMQNPRHLVRRRGQEARLRCSPMKGHSHVYWYRQLPEEGLKFMVYLQKENIIDESGMPKERFSAEFPKEGPSILRIQQVVRGDSAAYFCASSPRGDRGRDTQYFGPGTRLTVL.

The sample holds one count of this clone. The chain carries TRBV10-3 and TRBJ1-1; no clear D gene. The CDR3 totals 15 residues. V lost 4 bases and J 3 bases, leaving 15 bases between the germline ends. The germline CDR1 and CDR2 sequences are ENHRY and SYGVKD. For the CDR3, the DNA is TGTGCCATCAGTGGCACAGTAGGGAGGGACACTGAAGCTTTCTTT. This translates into CAISGTVGRDTEAFF.

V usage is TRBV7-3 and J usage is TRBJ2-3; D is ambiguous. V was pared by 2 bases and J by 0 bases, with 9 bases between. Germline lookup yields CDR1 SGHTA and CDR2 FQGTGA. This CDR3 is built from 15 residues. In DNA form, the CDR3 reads TGTGCCAGCAGCTTAGCGCGGATTAGCACAGATACGCAGTATTTT. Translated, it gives CASSLARISTDTQYF.

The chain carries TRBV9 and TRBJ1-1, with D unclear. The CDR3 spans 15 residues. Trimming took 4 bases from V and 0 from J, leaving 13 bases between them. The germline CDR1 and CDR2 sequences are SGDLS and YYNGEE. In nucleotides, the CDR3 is TGTGCCAGCAGCCCTTTGTCAGGAATGAACACTGAAGCTTTCTTT. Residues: CASSPLSGMNTEAFF.

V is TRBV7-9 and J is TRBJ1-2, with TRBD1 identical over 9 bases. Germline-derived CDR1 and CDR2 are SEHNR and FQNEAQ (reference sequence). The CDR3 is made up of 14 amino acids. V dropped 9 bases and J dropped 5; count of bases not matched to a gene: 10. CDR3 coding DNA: TGTGCCAGTGGACTCCGGGACAGGGTTTATGGCTACACCTTC. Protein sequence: CASGLRDRVYGYTF.

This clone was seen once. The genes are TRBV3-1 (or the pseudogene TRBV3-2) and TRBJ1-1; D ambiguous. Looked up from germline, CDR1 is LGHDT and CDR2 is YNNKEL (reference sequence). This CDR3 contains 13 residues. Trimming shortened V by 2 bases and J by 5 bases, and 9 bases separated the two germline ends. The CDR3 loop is CASSQSRATEAFF. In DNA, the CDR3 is TGTGCCAGCAGCCAATCGAGGGCAACTGAAGCTTTCTTT.

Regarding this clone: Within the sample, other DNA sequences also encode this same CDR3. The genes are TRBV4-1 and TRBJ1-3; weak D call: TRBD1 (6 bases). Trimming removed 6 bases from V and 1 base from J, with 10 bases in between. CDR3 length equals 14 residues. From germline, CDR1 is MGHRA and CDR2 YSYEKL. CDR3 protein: CASSRQVSGNTIYF. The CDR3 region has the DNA TGCGCCAGCAGTCGACAGGTTTCTGGAAACACCATATATTTT.

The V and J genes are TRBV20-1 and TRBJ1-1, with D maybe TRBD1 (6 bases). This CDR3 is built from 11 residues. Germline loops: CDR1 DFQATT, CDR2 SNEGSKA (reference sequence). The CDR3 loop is CSQGRNTEAFF. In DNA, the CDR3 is TGCAGCCAGGGGCGGAACACTGAAGCTTTCTTT.

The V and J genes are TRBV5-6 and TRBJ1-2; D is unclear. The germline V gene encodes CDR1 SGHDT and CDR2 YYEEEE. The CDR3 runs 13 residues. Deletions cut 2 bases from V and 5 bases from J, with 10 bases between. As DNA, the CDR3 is TGTGCCAGCAGCTTCGGCAGCGTATATGGCTACACCTTC. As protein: CASSFGSVYGYTF.

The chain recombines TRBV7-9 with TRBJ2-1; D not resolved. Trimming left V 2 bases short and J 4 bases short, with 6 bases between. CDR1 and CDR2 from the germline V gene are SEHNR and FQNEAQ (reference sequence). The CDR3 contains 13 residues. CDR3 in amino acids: CASSLNSYNEQFF. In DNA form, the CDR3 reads TGTGCCAGCAGCTTAAACAGTTACAATGAGCAGTTCTTC.